This T cell receptor beta chain appears in the sequencing data of a study of cytomegalovirus exposure and HLA in healthy donors. Study-wide background: The 120 or so validation repertoires used a platform that matched the one used for the approximately 700 first-cohort repertoires, as a later analysis reported.

TCRdb's copy holds only in-frame clones and misses some; the assay was immunoSEQ multiplex PCR. The profile shows roughly 140,000 clones, just over 85% of them singletons. Turning to this clone: Its antigen is undetermined.

Study-wide findings and caveats: Across donors, most TCRs were seen rarely, yet some public ones were widespread. Subsequent analysis found a tendency for first-cohort TCR clusters to co-occur within the 90 to 150 validation repertoires.

The sequence came from a woman aged 18-30 years in good health and CMV-seropositive. Material: PBMCs.

CDR3 nucleotides: TGTGCCAGCAGCCCGTCGGGGGGAGTTAGCAATCAGCCCCAGCATTTT. Translated: CASSPSGGVSNQPQHF. The chain uses TRBV5-6 and TRBJ1-5; weak D call: TRBD1 (5 bases). The CDR3 totals 16 residues. V was cut by 4 bases and J by 0 bases, with 14 bases left in between. The germline gives CDR1 SGHDT, CDR2 YYEEEE.